One sample yielded the 19 T cell receptor beta chains listed below, sequenced in a study of CD8 T cells in ankylosing spondylitis. TCRdb reprocessed the 5' RACE reads with MiXCR, giving one entry per CDR3 protein. This sample carries around 150,000 distinct CDR3 sequences, roughly 18% of them seen once, and the ten largest clones take about 7.8%. Sequences were obtained from blood, either unsorted or a sorted T cell fraction (not recorded which). Receptor source: a male donor with ankylosing spondylitis or in good health (not recorded which).

This clonotype was detected ten times or more. This rearrangement joins TRBV29-1 to TRBJ2-2; the match to TRBD2 covers 10 bases. CDR3 length: 15 residues. Germline CDR1 is SQVTM and CDR2 is ANQGSEA. Trimming cost V 2 bases and J 4 bases; bases outside gene matches: 4. CDR3 bases: TGCAGCGTTGAAAGGGCTAGCGGGAGCACCGGGGAGCTGTTTTTT. Translating gives CSVERASGSTGELFF.

The chain joins TRBV28 to TRBJ1-2; D is undetermined. Trimming took 3 bases from V and 3 from J, leaving 17 bases between them. The CDR3 totals 16 residues. Germline CDR1 and CDR2: MDHEN and SYDVKM. DNA of the CDR3: TGTGCCAGCAGTTTGCCAATGCAGGCAGGCGACTATGGCTACACCTTC. Its protein is CASSLPMQAGDYGYTF.

The table lists this clonotype with many counts. The V and J genes are TRBV28 and TRBJ2-3; 8 bases are shared with TRBD2. Losses at the gene ends were 8 bases for V and 1 base for J; bases not matched to a gene: 11. The CDR3 length is 16 residues. The germline CDR1 and CDR2 sequences are MDHEN and SYDVKM. The CDR3: CASSTPGREGTDTQYF. The CDR3 nucleotides read TGTGCCAGCTCGACCCCCGGGCGGGAGGGCACAGATACGCAGTATTTT.

In nucleotides, the CDR3 is TGCGCCAGCAGCCCTGTGACCGAAACAACTAATGAAAAACTGTTTTTT. Protein sequence: CASSPVTETTNEKLFF. V and J are TRBV5-1 and TRBJ1-4; D is unclear. Germline V gene lookup returns CDR1 SGHRS and CDR2 YFSETQ. This CDR3 spans 16 amino acids. Trimming pared 4 bases from V and 0 bases from J, leaving 13 bases between.

This clonotype occurred a few times. The V gene is TRBV27, the J gene TRBJ1-1; 7 bases are shared with TRBD1. CDR3 size: 15 residues. V shed 6 bases, J shed 0 bases, and the junction held 7 bases outside the gene matches. CDR1 MNHEY and CDR2 SMNVEV come from the germline V gene (reference sequence). CDR3 residues: CASREQGTMNTEAFF. As DNA, the CDR3 is TGTGCCAGCAGGGAACAGGGGACCATGAACACTGAAGCTTTCTTT.

CDR3 sequence (DNA): TGTGCCAGCAGTTACTCGGCGACTAGCTCCTACGAGCAGTACTTC. Its protein product is CASSYSATSSYEQYF. The V and J genes are TRBV6-5 and TRBJ2-7, with a tentative D call TRBD2 (6 bases). CDR1 is MNHEY, CDR2 SVGAGI, per germline. The CDR3 loop spans 15 amino acids. Trimming cost V 0 bases and J 0 bases, with 9 bases left between them.

In its sample, this clonotype was seen many times. This chain connects TRBV12-3 or TRBV12-4 to TRBJ2-1; 7 bases are a match to TRBD2. The CDR3 covers 11 residues. After removal of 5 bases from V and 15 bases from J, the junction contained 7 bases not matched to a gene. CDR3 coding DNA: TGTGCCAGCAGTGCCCGGGGGGTAGGGTTCTTC. It codes for CASSARGVGFF.

As concerns this clonotype: The junction shows a germline mismatch at one end, possibly a read error. The J gene is TRBJ2-7, the V gene TRBV12-3 or TRBV12-4; 7 nucleotides line up with TRBD1. The CDR3 contains 12 residues. Written as DNA, the CDR3 is TGTGCCAGCAGTCGACAGGGCTACGAGCAGTGCTTC. Translation gives CASSRQGYEQCF.

This clonotype occurred many times. The chain employs TRBV20-1 and TRBJ1-1; D is perhaps TRBD1 (5 bases). Germline values: CDR1 DFQATT, CDR2 SNEGSKA (reference sequence). The CDR3 length is 13 residues. The CDR3 DNA reads TGCGCTGTACTTCGGACTCAGGGCCCTGAAGCTTTCTTT. This sequence encodes CAVLRTQGPEAFF.

The sample holds many counts of this clonotype. This rearrangement joins TRBV12-3 or TRBV12-4 to TRBJ1-1, with 7 bases that match TRBD1. The CDR3 extends over 13 amino acids. Trimming took 5 bases from V and 5 from J; bases not matched to a gene: 5. The DNA of the CDR3 is TGTGCCAGCAGTACCCCGACAGGGACTGAAGCTTTCTTT. This encodes CASSTPTGTEAFF.

The V and J genes are TRBV20-1 and TRBJ1-1, with D perhaps TRBD1 (6 bases). The V gene's germline CDR1 is DFQATT and CDR2 SNEGSKA (reference sequence). CDR3 length: 18 amino acids. Trimming shortened V by 0 bases and J by 0 bases, and 20 bases separated the two germline ends. The CDR3 protein is CSARDKGRGLTLNTEAFF. In nucleotides, the CDR3 is TGCAGTGCTAGAGATAAGGGCAGGGGTCTTACTTTGAACACTGAAGCTTTCTTT.

This clonotype appeared a single time. With a much larger clone just one base away, this may be a read error. This chain's CDR3 is CASSDGTNGSSYNEQFF. The CDR3 DNA is TGTGCCAGCAGCGACGGGACTAACGGGAGCTCCTACAATGAGCAGTTCTTC. The chain combines TRBV9 with TRBJ2-1, with 7 bases that match TRBD2. Trimming at V came to 3 bases and at J to 0 bases, leaving 9 bases not matched to a gene. The CDR3 covers 17 residues. Per the germline V gene, CDR1 is SGDLS and CDR2 is YYNGEE.

This clonotype was seen many times. The chain couples TRBV29-1 to TRBJ1-2, with unresolved D. Per germline, CDR1 SQVTM and CDR2 ANQGSEA. This CDR3 comprises 13 residues. The V end lost 4 bases, the J end lost 5 bases, and 14 bases lay between the germline ends. CDR3 sequence: CSVGTHFEYGYTF. The CDR3 coding sequence is TGCAGCGTTGGGACCCATTTTGAGTATGGCTACACCTTC.

This clonotype has at least ten counts. The chain carries TRBV5-1 and TRBJ2-1, with 7 positions matching TRBD1. With 0 bases clipped from V and 4 bases from J, the junction kept 4 bases outside the gene matches. This CDR3 is built from 15 residues. Germline lookup yields CDR1 SGHRS and CDR2 YFSETQ. The CDR3 DNA sequence: TGCGCCAGCAGCTTGGGAGGGGGCATATACAATGAGCAGTTCTTC. This codes for CASSLGGGIYNEQFF. Complete variable domain (other parts from reference TRBV5-1 and TRBJ2-1): KAGVTQTPRYLIKTRGQQVTLSCSPISGHRSVSWYQQTPGQGLQFLFEYFSETQRNKGNFPGRFSGRQFSNSRSEMNVSTLELGDSALYLCASSLGGGIYNEQFFGPGTRLTVL.

Only a few counts were recorded for this clonotype. The chain employs TRBV5-1 and TRBJ1-6; weak D call: TRBD1 (5 bases). The CDR3 sequence is 15 residues long. V was shortened by 4 bases and J by 10 bases, with 18 bases between the two germline ends. CDR1 and CDR2 (germline): SGHRS, YFSETQ. The chain's CDR3 is CASSLDTRGGSPLHF. CDR3 bases: TGCGCCAGCAGCCTGGACACACGGGGCGGATCACCCCTCCACTTT.

The V call is TRBV15, the J call TRBJ1-4; 9 nucleotides line up with TRBD1. With V trimmed by 0 bases and J by 3 bases, 5 bases remained unmatched. From germline, CDR1 is LNHNV and CDR2 YYDKDF (reference sequence). The CDR3 runs 17 residues. DNA for the CDR3: TGTGCCACCAGCAGAGATCTACAGGGGGCGGCTAATGAAAAACTGTTTTTT. Protein: CATSRDLQGAANEKLFF.

This clonotype was seen many times. The chain joins TRBV29-1 to TRBJ2-7; D assignment may be TRBD1 or TRBD2 (6 bases each). V lost 6 bases and J 9 bases, leaving 15 bases between the germline ends. The CDR3 runs 11 residues. Germline V lookup: CDR1 SQVTM, CDR2 ANQGSEA. This CDR3 is CSVETGRRQYF. In nucleotides, the CDR3 is TGCAGCGTGGAAACAGGGAGGCGGCAGTACTTC.

V gene TRBV27 combines with J gene TRBJ1-5; tentative D call: TRBD1 (6 bases). The CDR3 totals 17 residues. Deletions cut 5 bases from V and 2 bases from J, with 19 bases between. Germline assignment: CDR1 MNHEY and CDR2 SMNVEV (reference sequence). The CDR3 region is CASSPNRERIGNQPQHF. The CDR3 nucleotides are TGTGCCAGCAGTCCCAACAGGGAAAGGATTGGCAATCAGCCCCAGCATTTT.

This clonotype was counted ten times or more. The chain joins TRBV9 to TRBJ2-3; TRBD2 aligns across 9 bases. The V gene's germline CDR1 is SGDLS and CDR2 YYNGEE. The CDR3 has 17 residues. J was trimmed by 4 bases and V by 3 bases; bases with no gene match: 12. Here the CDR3 DNA reads TGTGCCAGCAGCGCCCGGCTAGCGGGACCTCCCGCAGATACGCAGTATTTT. This codes for CASSARLAGPPADTQYF.